Below, 19 T cell receptor beta chains from the same sample are listed, as sequenced in a study of CD4 T cells in relation to SARS-CoV-2 and coronaviruses. Generated by immunoSEQ multiplex PCR, the TCRdb table keeps only in-frame clones and is missing some. The table records 35,000 to 40,000 clones, roughly 88% of them present only once. Sequenced: memory CD4+ T cells from PBMCs. The receptor source for this set is an adult with COVID-19.

This rearrangement joins TRBV13 to TRBJ2-2; tentatively, D is TRBD1 (5 bases). Germline CDR1 and CDR2: PRHDT and FYEKMQ (reference sequence). V dropped 2 bases and J dropped 2 bases, with 12 bases sitting between them. The CDR3 runs 16 residues. The CDR3 loop reads CASSLRKGFNTGELFF. Here the CDR3 DNA reads TGTGCCAGCAGCTTAAGAAAGGGGTTTAACACCGGGGAGCTGTTTTTT.

The chain carries TRBV12-3 or TRBV12-4 and TRBJ2-7; D is unclear. The CDR3 is 11 amino acids. With 6 bases removed from V and 4 bases from J, the gap between germline ends came to 7 bases. In DNA, the CDR3 is TGTGCCAGCAGACGATTGTACGAGCAGTACTTC. Translating gives CASRRLYEQYF.

CDR3 sequence reads: CASSFSQMNTEAFF. The DNA of the CDR3 is TGTGCCAGCAGCTTTAGCCAGATGAACACTGAAGCTTTCTTT. The chain employs TRBV7-2 and TRBJ1-1; D gene uncertain. Trimming removed 3 bases from V and 0 bases from J, with 8 bases in between. CDR1 and CDR2 from the germline V gene are SGHTA and FQGNSA. The length of the CDR3 is 14 residues.

The genes are TRBV24-1 and TRBJ2-2, with D possibly TRBD1 on 5 matching bases. This CDR3 has 15 amino acids. Trimming shortened V by 9 bases and J by 7 bases, and 20 bases separated the two germline ends. Germline CDR1 is KGHDR and CDR2 is SFDVKD. The CDR3 sequence: CATQGSRGLSGELFF. DNA of the CDR3: TGTGCCACCCAGGGCTCAAGGGGCCTGAGCGGGGAGCTGTTTTTT.

The V call is TRBV5-1, the J call TRBJ2-2; 9 bases match TRBD1. The V gene end was trimmed by 4 bases and the J gene end by 6 bases; junction bases not matched to a gene: 4. This CDR3 contains 14 residues. The germline CDR1 and CDR2 sequences are SGHRS and YFSETQ. The CDR3 loop is CASSRTGEAGELFF. CDR3 bases: TGCGCCAGCAGCAGGACAGGGGAAGCCGGGGAGCTGTTTTTT.

The chain combines TRBV18 with TRBJ2-7; tentative D call: TRBD2 (6 bases). The V end lost 0 bases, the J end lost 7 bases, and 16 bases lay between the germline ends. The CDR3 contains 15 residues. The germline V gene encodes CDR1 KGHSH and CDR2 LQKENI. CDR3 DNA sequence: TGTGCCAGCTCACCACCCTCGGCGGGAACGGGGGAGCAGTACTTC. Encoded protein: CASSPPSAGTGEQYF.

This CDR3 is CASNLDRLNYGYTF. CDR3 coding DNA: TGTGCCAGTAACCTAGACAGGCTCAACTATGGCTACACCTTC. The chain employs TRBV19 and TRBJ1-2; the D gene is possibly TRBD1 (6 bases). Trimming shortened V by 7 bases and J by 2 bases, and 14 bases separated the two germline ends. This CDR3 contains 14 residues. Germline CDR1 reads LNHDA; CDR2 reads SQIVND (reference sequence). The full variable domain, completed using reference TRBV19 and TRBJ1-2, is DGGITQSPKYLFRKEGQNVTLSCEQNLNHDAMYWYRQDPGQGLRLIYYSQIVNDFQKGDIAEGYSVSREKKESFPLTVTSAQKNPTAFYLCASNLDRLNYGYTFGSGTRLTVV.

This chain uses TRBV5-1 with TRBJ2-1; D might be TRBD1 (5 bases). The CDR3 is 13 residues long. V gave up 4 bases and J gave up 13 bases, with 18 bases separating them. The V gene's germline CDR1 is SGHRS and CDR2 YFSETQ. CDR3 DNA: TGCGCCAGCAGCGAACCAGGTGACAGTCCACAGTTCTTC. It codes for CASSEPGDSPQFF.

The chain uses TRBV9 and TRBJ1-4; the match to TRBD1 covers 7 bases. Germline CDR1 is SGDLS and CDR2 is YYNGEE. The trim removed 0 bases at V and 6 bases at J, leaving 14 bases unmatched. This CDR3 region has 18 residues. In nucleotides, the CDR3 is TGTGCCAGCAGCGTAGAGGGACAGACTCCTCTCGGGGATGAAAAACTGTTTTTT. Its translation is CASSVEGQTPLGDEKLFF.

This clone was recorded once. This sequence joins TRBV28 and TRBJ1-5; D possibly corresponds to TRBD1 (5 bases). The CDR3 has 13 amino acids. The germline gives CDR1 MDHEN, CDR2 SYDVKM. The CDR3 DNA follows: TGTGCTGCTATGAGAGGGGGCAATCAGCCCCAGCATTTT. Translation: CAAMRGGNQPQHF.

This chain uses TRBV7-2 with TRBJ1-2, with D possibly being TRBD1 (5 bases). Germline CDR1 and CDR2: SGHTA and FQGNSA. The CDR3 contains 15 residues. Trimming took 5 bases from V and 3 from J, leaving 16 bases between them. The CDR3 nucleotides read TGTGCCAGCAGCGTTGCAGGAGTCAGGGACTATGGCTACACCTTC. Its protein product is CASSVAGVRDYGYTF.

This rearrangement joins TRBV2 to TRBJ2-6, with a possible D match to TRBD2 (6 bases). This CDR3 region has 18 residues. Germline lookup yields CDR1 SNHLY and CDR2 FYNNEI. V gave up 8 bases and J gave up 0 bases, with 20 bases separating them. CDR3 sequence (DNA): TGTGCCAGCGGGCAGTCTTGGGCGGGGAGCTCTGGGGCCAACGTCCTGACTTTC. As protein: CASGQSWAGSSGANVLTF.

This clone was picked up a small number of times. CDR3 amino acids: CAWKSGYGQPYEQYF. The CDR3 bases are TGTGCCTGGAAAAGTGGATACGGACAACCCTACGAGCAGTACTTC. The rearrangement uses TRBV30 and TRBJ2-7; D is perhaps TRBD1 (5 bases). V lost 4 bases and J 2 bases, leaving 18 bases between the germline ends. Germline V gives CDR1 GTSNPN, CDR2 SVGIG (reference sequence). The CDR3 length is 15 residues.

This clone was seen a few times. The chain links TRBV7-2 to TRBJ1-6; a weak D match, TRBD1 (6 bases). The germline V gene has CDR1 SGHTA and CDR2 FQGNSA. The CDR3 loop spans 14 amino acids. V gave up 4 bases and J gave up 6 bases, with 10 bases separating them. In nucleotides, the CDR3 is TGTGCCAGCAGCTCCCAGGGGTTTAATTCACCCCTCCACTTT. It yields the protein CASSSQGFNSPLHF.

This clone came up once. The chain couples TRBV3-1 (or the pseudogene TRBV3-2) to TRBJ2-3, with a possible D match to TRBD2 (6 bases). The germline V gene has CDR1 LGHDT and CDR2 YNNKEL (reference sequence). The CDR3 covers 16 residues. The V and J ends lost 4 bases and 0 bases respectively, with 14 bases between them. CDR3 amino acids: CASSRLGGVSTDTQYF. DNA for the CDR3: TGTGCCAGCAGCCGATTAGGCGGGGTAAGCACAGATACGCAGTATTTT.

The chain couples TRBV19 to TRBJ2-4, with unresolved D. CDR1 is LNHDA, CDR2 SQIVND, per germline (reference sequence). There are 16 residues in the CDR3. V was pared by 6 bases and J by 2 bases, with 17 bases between. CDR3 bases: TGTGCCAGTAGACAAAACAGTGCCCTGACCAAAAACATTCAGTACTTC. This codes for CASRQNSALTKNIQYF.

The V gene is TRBV24-1, the J gene TRBJ2-3; D is possibly TRBD2 (5 bases). Germline V gene lookup returns CDR1 KGHDR and CDR2 SFDVKD. This CDR3 comprises 14 residues. V dropped 5 bases and J dropped 4 bases, with 12 bases sitting between them. CDR3 nucleotide sequence: TGTGCCACCAGTGGAGCGGACGCCTCAGATACGCAGTATTTT. This gives the protein CATSGADASDTQYF.

This sequence joins TRBV2 and TRBJ2-1; 10 bases are a match to TRBD2. CDR1 and CDR2 (germline): SNHLY, FYNNEI. V was pared by 6 bases and J by 4 bases, with 3 bases of the junction left unmatched. The CDR3 loop spans 14 amino acids. CDR3 sequence: CASRGLASYNEQFF. As DNA, the CDR3 is TGTGCCAGCAGGGGACTAGCGTCATACAATGAGCAGTTCTTC.

The chain couples TRBV3-1 (or the pseudogene TRBV3-2) to TRBJ2-7, with 10 nucleotides matching TRBD1. This CDR3 comprises 15 residues. Trimming cost V 1 base and J 6 bases; bases outside gene matches: 6. The germline CDR1 and CDR2 sequences are LGHDT and YNNKEL (reference sequence). The CDR3 DNA reads TGTGCCAGCAGCCAAGTGTGGGGACAGGGGCGCGAGCAGTACTTC. Protein: CASSQVWGQGREQYF.